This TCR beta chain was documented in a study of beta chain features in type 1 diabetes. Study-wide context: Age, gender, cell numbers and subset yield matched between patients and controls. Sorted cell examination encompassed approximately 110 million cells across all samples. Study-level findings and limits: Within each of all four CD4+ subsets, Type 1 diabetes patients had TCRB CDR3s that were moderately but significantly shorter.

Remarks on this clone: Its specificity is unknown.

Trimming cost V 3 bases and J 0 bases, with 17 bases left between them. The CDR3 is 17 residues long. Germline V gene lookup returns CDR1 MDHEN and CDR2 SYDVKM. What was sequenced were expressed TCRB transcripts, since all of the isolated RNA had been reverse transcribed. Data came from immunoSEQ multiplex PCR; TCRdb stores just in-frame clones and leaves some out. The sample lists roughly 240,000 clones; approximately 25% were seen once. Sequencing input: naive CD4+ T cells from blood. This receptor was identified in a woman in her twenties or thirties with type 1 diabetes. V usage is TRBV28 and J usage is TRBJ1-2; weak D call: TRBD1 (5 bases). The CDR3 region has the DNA TGTGCCAGCAGTTTTGGCCTTAACAGGCGAACTAACTATGGCTACACCTTC. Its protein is CASSFGLNRRTNYGYTF.